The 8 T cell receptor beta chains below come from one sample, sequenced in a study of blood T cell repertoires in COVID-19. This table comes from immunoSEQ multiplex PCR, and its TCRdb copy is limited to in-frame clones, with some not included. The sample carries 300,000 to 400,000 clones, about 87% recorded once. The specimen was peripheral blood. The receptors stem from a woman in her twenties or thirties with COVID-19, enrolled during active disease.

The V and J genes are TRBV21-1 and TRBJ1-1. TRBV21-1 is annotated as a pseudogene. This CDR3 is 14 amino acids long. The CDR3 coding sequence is TGTGCCAGCAGACCTAAAGAGCGGGGAACTGAAGCTTTCTTT. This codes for CASRPKERGTEAFF.

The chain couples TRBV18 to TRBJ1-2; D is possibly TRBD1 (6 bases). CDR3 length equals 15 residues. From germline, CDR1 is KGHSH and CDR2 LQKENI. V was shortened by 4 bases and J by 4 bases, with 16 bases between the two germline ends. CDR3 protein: CASSQDRKIGYGYTF. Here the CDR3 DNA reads TGTGCCAGCTCACAAGACAGGAAGATTGGCTATGGCTACACCTTC. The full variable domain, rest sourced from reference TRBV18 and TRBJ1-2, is NAGVMQNPRHLVRRRGQEARLRCSPMKGHSHVYWYRQLPEEGLKFMVYLQKENIIDESGMPKERFSAEFPKEGPSILRIQQVVRGDSAAYFCASSQDRKIGYGYTFGSGTRLTVV.

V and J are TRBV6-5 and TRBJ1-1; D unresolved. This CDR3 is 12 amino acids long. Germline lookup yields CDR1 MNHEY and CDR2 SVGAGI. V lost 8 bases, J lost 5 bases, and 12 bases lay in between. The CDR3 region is CASSGLGTEAFF. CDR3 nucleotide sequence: TGTGCCAGCTCGGGGTTGGGTACTGAAGCTTTCTTT.

The CDR3 spells CASSPRQDTGELFF. The CDR3 bases are TGTGCCAGCTCACCCCGACAGGACACCGGGGAGCTGTTTTTT. The chain recombines TRBV18 with TRBJ2-2, with D perhaps TRBD1 (6 bases). The CDR3 sequence is 14 residues long. The V gene lost 3 bases and the J gene lost 3 bases, with 8 bases spanning the gap. The V gene's germline CDR1 is KGHSH and CDR2 LQKENI.

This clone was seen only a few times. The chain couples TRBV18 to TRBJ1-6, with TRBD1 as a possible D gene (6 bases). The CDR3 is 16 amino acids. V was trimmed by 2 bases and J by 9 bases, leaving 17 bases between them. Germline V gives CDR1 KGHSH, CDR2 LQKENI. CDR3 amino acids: CASSPGTARDISPLHF. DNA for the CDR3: TGTGCCAGCTCACCAGGGACCGCGAGGGACATTTCACCCCTCCACTTT.

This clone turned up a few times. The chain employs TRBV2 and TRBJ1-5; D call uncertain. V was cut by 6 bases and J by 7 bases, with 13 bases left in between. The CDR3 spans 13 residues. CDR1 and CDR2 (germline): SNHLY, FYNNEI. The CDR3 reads CASRNLWAQPQHF. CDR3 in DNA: TGTGCCAGCAGGAACCTATGGGCACAGCCCCAGCATTTT.

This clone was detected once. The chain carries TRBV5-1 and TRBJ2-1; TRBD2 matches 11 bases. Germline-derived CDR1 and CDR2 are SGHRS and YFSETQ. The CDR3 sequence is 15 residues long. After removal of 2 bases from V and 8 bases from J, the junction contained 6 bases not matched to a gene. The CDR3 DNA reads TGCGCCAGCAGCTTTACTAGCGGGGGAAGTCATGAGCAGTTCTTC. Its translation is CASSFTSGGSHEQFF.

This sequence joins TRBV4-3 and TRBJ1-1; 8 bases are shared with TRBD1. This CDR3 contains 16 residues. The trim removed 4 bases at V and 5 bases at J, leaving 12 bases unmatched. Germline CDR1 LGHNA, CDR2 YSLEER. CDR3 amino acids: CASSLDRELGWTEAFF. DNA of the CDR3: TGCGCCAGCAGCCTGGACAGGGAGTTGGGTTGGACTGAAGCTTTCTTT.